This T cell receptor beta chain was sequenced in a study of identical twins (dated by TCRdb to the mid-2010s). About the study as a whole: The study deep-sequenced TCR alpha and beta repertoires from monozygotic twins, unrelated adults of various ages and cord blood to test whether fetal clonotypes persist. To rule out contamination, the twin experiments were replicated at different times with different library preparation protocols.

About this clonotype: Its antigen is not yet known. Base quality data are lacking; no much larger clone is found one base away.

General study outcomes and caveats: Conclusions relied on cross-sectional statistical analysis, since the same donors could not be followed over many years. Fewer insertions were carried by abundant cord blood beta clonotypes; a weaker similar trend was observed in young adult naive repertoires, while no such trend was observed in memory repertoires. Out-of-frame TCR alpha sequences shared between twins showed an excess of low generation-probability sequences compared with coincidental sharing between unrelated individuals. Zero-insertion analyses could be partly confounded by invariant T cells such as MAIT and iNKT, although diverse VJ usage argued against such confounding for most clonotypes. In monozygotic twins, recombination models systematically underestimated out-of-frame TCR alpha sharing, but the models matched the sharing seen between unrelated individuals. The excess sharing between twins in beta out-of-frame sequences was weaker because fewer shared sequences reduced the signal-to-noise ratio.

Library preparation was by 5' RACE. Instrument on record: Illumina HiSeq 2000. Template switching added a universal primer binding site, and the final cDNA carried a unique molecular identifier that allowed TCR cDNA molecules to be counted accurately. First-strand cDNA for TCR alpha and beta chains was synthesized from specific primers in the conserved constant-segment region. Each cDNA library was double barcoded, with a SMART-Mk sample barcode plus Illumina barcodes, to control for contamination. TruSeq adapter sequences along with Illumina sample barcodes were introduced in two successive PCR steps. TCR alpha and beta cDNA libraries were sequenced on the Illumina HiSeq platform with custom primers. Per the source publication's procedure: MiGEC processed the raw reads to extract unique molecular identifiers, while MiXCR was used to determine the CDR3 positions. Recombination models were inferred per individual with the repgenHMM and IGoR tools using an EM algorithm. Shared clonotype analysis was performed with the tcR package in R, normalizing sharing by the product of cloneset sizes. To study raw recombination without the effects of thymic and clonal selection, out-of-frame nonproductive sequences were analyzed. TCRdb itself trimmed the public reads at Q25 with fastp, ran MiXCR and retained productive beta chains. Identical CDR3 protein sequences are pooled into one entry, listed with their most common genes and DNA. The V and J calls reflect TCRdb's pipeline rather than the authors' work. Here the sample has over 600,000 distinct CDR3 sequences; roughly 20% occur a single time. Together, the top ten hold more than 4% of the sample.

The CDR3, cysteine through phenylalanine, is 17 amino acids long. The retained sequence is limited to the CDR3, 51 bases, with the frame set at the first base. Here V drops 7 bases and J drops 5 bases, and the junction holds 14 bases not matched to any gene. Only healthy Caucasian donors were included. Three pairs of female monozygotic twins, all aged roughly 18 to 30 years, made up the twin cohort. The RNA used for TCR libraries was isolated from peripheral blood mononuclear cells. The same data also went into a second study, on T cells expressing NK-cell markers. Looking at the second paper: TCR beta-chain repertoires were profiled in sorted CD3+CD56+NKG2C+, CD3+CD56+NKG2C- and CD3+CD56-NKG2C+ T-cell subsets from about 8 donors. Among the eight sequenced donors, only one was HCMV-seronegative, while the other seven were HCMV-seropositive. To restrict sorting to alphabetaTCR-expressing T cells, an anti-gammadeltaTCR antibody was added in several experiments. In 6 or 7 donors, the dominant CD3+CD56+NKG2C+ clonotypes ranked among the top 10 CD8+ clonotypes, making up roughly 1.0-8% of CD8+ T cells. Those dominant clonotypes were again the most abundant among CD3+CD56-NKG2C+ cells in four donors, at roughly 28.3-65%. Whether the expanded NKG2C-expressing T cell clones were specific for HCMV antigens remained unclear. The study sequenced eight donors, all healthy volunteers chosen at random: three men and five women. HCMV-specific IgG was detected in serum with a commercial ELISA kit to determine HCMV serostatus. For about 6 donors, unsorted PBMC were also used to sequence bulk peripheral blood T-cell repertoires. MIGEC handled demultiplexing of the reads and grouping by UMI, while MiTCR was used to assemble and quantify clonotypes. To exclude erroneous sequences, only TCR cDNA sequences supported by at least two reads were retained. The tcR package was used for downstream repertoire analysis, and clonotypes were matched across fractions by CDR3 nucleotide sequence plus V segment. VDJmatch was used to annotate antigen specificity against VDJdb, with one amino acid substitution in CDR3 allowed.

This receptor was identified in a woman aged 18-35 years in good health. The chain was built from TRBV12-3 or TRBV12-4 and TRBJ2-2, with 9 bases aligning to TRBD1. Sample: PBMCs. The CDR3 protein: CASKTYGTGYRTGELFF. The nucleotide sequence is given as TGTGCCAGCAAGACCTATGGGACAGGGTATAGGACCGGGGAGCTGTTTTTT.